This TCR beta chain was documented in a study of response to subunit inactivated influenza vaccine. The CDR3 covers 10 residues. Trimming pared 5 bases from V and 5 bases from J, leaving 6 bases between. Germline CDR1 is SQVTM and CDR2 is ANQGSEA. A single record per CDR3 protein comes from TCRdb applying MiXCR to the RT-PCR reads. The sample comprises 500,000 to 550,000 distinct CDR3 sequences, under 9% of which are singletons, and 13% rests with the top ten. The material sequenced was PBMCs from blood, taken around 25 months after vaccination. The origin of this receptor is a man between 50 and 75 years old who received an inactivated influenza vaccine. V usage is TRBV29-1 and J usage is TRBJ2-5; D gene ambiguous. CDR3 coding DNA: TGCAGCGTTCTGGCGGAGACCCAGTACTTC. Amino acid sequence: CSVLAETQYF.